The rows below give T cell receptor beta chains drawn from one sample of a study of blood T cell repertoires in COVID-19. TCRdb's copy holds only in-frame clones and misses some; the assay was immunoSEQ multiplex PCR. The sample consists of about 230,000 clones, about 86% of them appearing once. Material for sequencing was peripheral blood. The receptors derive from a man aged 40-49 years with active or convalescent COVID-19. Each CDR3 is given with its conserved first and last residue. The D gene is left open where the match is weak. A row's size may be missing; if present it is once, few, many or a size class.

J gene: TRBJ2-1; D gene: TRBD2; V gene: TRBV24-1; clone size: few; CDR3 DNA: TGTGCCACAGGACTAGCGGGACCATCCTACAATGAGCAGTTCTTC; CDR3 protein: CATGLAGPSYNEQFF
J gene: TRBJ1-4; D gene: TRBD1; V gene: TRBV11-2; clone size: -; CDR3 DNA: TGTGCCAGCAGCTTTGGACAGGGGGCATCTAATGAAAAACTGTTTTTT; CDR3 protein: CASSFGQGASNEKLFF
J gene: TRBJ1-3; D gene: -; V gene: TRBV9; clone size: -; CDR3 DNA: TGTGCCAGCAGCGTAGGAAGGAGCTCTGGAAACACCATATATTTT; CDR3 protein: CASSVGRSSGNTIYF
J gene: TRBJ1-4; D gene: TRBD1; V gene: TRBV30; clone size: once; CDR3 DNA: TGTGCCTGGAGTTCAGGACAGGGTTTTTTAGGACTGTTTTTT; CDR3 protein: CAWSSGQGFLGLFF
J gene: TRBJ2-3; D gene: -; V gene: TRBV11-2; clone size: -; CDR3 DNA: TGTGCCAGCAGCTTACTAAGCGCAGATACGCAGTATTTT; CDR3 protein: CASSLLSADTQYF
J gene: TRBJ2-3; D gene: -; V gene: TRBV30; clone size: -; CDR3 DNA: TGTGCCTGGATTACAAAGGGGGGCACAGATACGCAGTATTTT; CDR3 protein: CAWITKGGTDTQYF
J gene: TRBJ1-2; D gene: TRBD1; V gene: TRBV6-5; clone size: -; CDR3 DNA: TGTGCCAGCAGTACAGGGGTGGGTGGCTACACCTTC; CDR3 protein: CASSTGVGGYTF
J gene: TRBJ2-3; D gene: TRBD2; V gene: TRBV7-6; clone size: -; CDR3 DNA: TGTGCCAGCAGCTTAGGGAGGACTAGCCTTAGCACAGATACGCAGTATTTT; CDR3 protein: CASSLGRTSLSTDTQYF
J gene: TRBJ1-4; D gene: TRBD1; V gene: TRBV2; clone size: -; CDR3 DNA: TGTGCCAGGGTAAGGACAGGGGGCTGTGAAAAACTGTTTTTT; CDR3 protein: CARVRTGGCEKLFF
J gene: TRBJ1-4; D gene: TRBD1; V gene: TRBV6-5; clone size: -; CDR3 DNA: TGTGCCAGCAGTCCAAGGGACAGGGAAAAACTGTTTTTT; CDR3 protein: CASSPRDREKLFF
J gene: TRBJ2-3; D gene: -; V gene: TRBV29-1; clone size: -; CDR3 DNA: TGCAGCGAGGGACTGTCAACCGATACGCAGTATTTT; CDR3 protein: CSEGLSTDTQYF
J gene: TRBJ1-2; D gene: -; V gene: TRBV6-2/TRBV6-3; clone size: -; CDR3 DNA: TGTGCCAGCAGGCCTTTTCGGGACACGAACTATGGCTACACCTTC; CDR3 protein: CASRPFRDTNYGYTF
J gene: TRBJ1-1; D gene: -; V gene: TRBV11-3; clone size: -; CDR3 DNA: TGTGCCAGCAGCTCGAAAGAGCGGCGAATGAACACTGAAGCTTTCTTT; CDR3 protein: CASSSKERRMNTEAFF